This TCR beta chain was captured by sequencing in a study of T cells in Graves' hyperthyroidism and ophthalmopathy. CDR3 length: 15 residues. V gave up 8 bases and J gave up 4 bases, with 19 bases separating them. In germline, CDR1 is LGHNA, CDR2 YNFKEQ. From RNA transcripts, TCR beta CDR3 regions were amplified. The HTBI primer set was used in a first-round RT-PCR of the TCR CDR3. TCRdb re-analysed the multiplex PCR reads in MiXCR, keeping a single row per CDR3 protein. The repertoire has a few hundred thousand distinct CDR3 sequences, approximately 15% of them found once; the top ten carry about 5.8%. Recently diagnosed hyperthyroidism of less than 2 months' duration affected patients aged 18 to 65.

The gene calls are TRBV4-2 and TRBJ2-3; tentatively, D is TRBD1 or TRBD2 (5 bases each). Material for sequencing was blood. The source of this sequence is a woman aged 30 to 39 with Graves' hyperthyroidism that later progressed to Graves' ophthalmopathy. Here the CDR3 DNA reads TGTGCCAGCTCGGGGACCCGTGAGAGGCCAGATACGCAGTATTTT. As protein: CASSGTRERPDTQYF.